Reported below is one T cell receptor (beta chain). These data originate in a study of blood T cell repertoires in COVID-19. As for the study in general: Acute and convalescent COVID-19 specimens originated in the United States, Italy and Spain.

Germline assignment: CDR1 SGHNT and CDR2 YYREEE (reference sequence). This CDR3 contains 15 residues. V lost 4 bases, J lost 3 bases, and 16 bases lay in between. Authors' analysis steps: It was from reference gene primer amplification that nucleated cell counts were estimated. Clones were sequenced by immunoSEQ multiplex PCR, and TCRdb holds only the in-frame ones, with some missing. V and J calls plus clone size are reproduced from that table; the DNA served to infer D and trimming. The repertoire consists of under 150,000 clones, with about 88% occurring once and the leading ten covering more than 9%.

Sample: peripheral blood. The sequence came from a man aged 45-60 years with active or convalescent COVID-19. J is TRBJ1-1 and V is TRBV5-4; D is possibly TRBD1 (6 bases). The CDR3 coding sequence is TGTGCCAGCAGCAATCCAGCAGGGGCTCACACTGAAGCTTTCTTT. This encodes CASSNPAGAHTEAFF.